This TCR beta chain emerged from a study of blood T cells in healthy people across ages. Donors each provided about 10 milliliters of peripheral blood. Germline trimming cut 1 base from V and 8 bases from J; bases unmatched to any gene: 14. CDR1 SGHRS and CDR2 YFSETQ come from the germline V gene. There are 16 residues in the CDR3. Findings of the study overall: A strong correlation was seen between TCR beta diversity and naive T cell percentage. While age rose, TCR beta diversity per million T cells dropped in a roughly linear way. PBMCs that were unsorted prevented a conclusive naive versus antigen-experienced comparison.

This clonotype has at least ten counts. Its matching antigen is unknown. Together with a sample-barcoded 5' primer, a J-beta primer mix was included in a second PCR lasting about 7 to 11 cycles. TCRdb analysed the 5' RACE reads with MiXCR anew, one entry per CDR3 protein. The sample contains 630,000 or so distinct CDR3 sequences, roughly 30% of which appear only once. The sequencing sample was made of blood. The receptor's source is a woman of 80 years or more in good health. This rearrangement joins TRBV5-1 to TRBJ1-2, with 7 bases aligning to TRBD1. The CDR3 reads CASSLYPTGNLGGYTF. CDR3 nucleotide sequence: TGCGCCAGCAGCTTGTATCCGACAGGGAATTTGGGGGGCTACACCTTC.